The 15 T cell receptor beta chains below come from one sample, sequenced in a study of T-cell memory formation after mild COVID-19. TCRdb re-called the 5' RACE reads through MiXCR, storing one row per CDR3 protein. The data show 210,000 or so distinct CDR3 sequences, about 17% seen once. The sequenced material came from PBMCs or a T cell subset sorted from them (not recorded which). These receptors were taken from an adult woman who had mild COVID-19 (a few samples of this study predate the infection). Cell type and time point are not known.

The rearrangement uses TRBV5-6 and TRBJ1-5; 12 positions match TRBD1. Germline CDR1 SGHDT, CDR2 YYEEEE. There are 18 residues in the CDR3. The V and J ends lost 4 bases and 1 base, in that order; junction bases with no gene match: 9. The chain's CDR3 is CASSQGQGAKLSNQPQHF. The CDR3 DNA sequence: TGTGCCAGCAGCCAGGGACAGGGGGCGAAACTCAGCAATCAGCCCCAGCATTTT. Combining the CDR3 with reference TRBV5-6 and TRBJ1-5 gives the whole variable domain DAGVTQSPTHLIKTRGQQVTLRCSPKSGHDTVSWYQQALGQGPQFIFQYYEEEERQRGNFPDRFSGHQFPNYSSELNVNALLLGDSALYLCASSQGQGAKLSNQPQHFGDGTRLSIL.

This clonotype was counted only a few times. This rearrangement joins TRBV5-1 to TRBJ2-1; 11 bases match TRBD2. With 3 bases clipped from V and 0 bases from J, the junction kept 8 bases outside the gene matches. The CDR3 totals 18 residues. Germline lookup yields CDR1 SGHRS and CDR2 YFSETQ. CDR3 nucleotide sequence: TGCGCCAGCAGCTGGGGACTAGCGGCTCTCAACTCCTACAATGAGCAGTTCTTC. It encodes CASSWGLAALNSYNEQFF.

This clonotype was seen only a few times. This rearrangement joins TRBV19 to TRBJ2-1; D is undetermined. The germline gives CDR1 LNHDA, CDR2 SQIVND (reference sequence). Trimming removed 3 bases from V and 6 bases from J, with 9 bases in between. CDR3 size: 13 residues. CDR3 nucleotides: TGTGCCAGTAGTATCTCCCCCCGCAATGAGCAGTTCTTC. Its protein is CASSISPRNEQFF.

The chain has TRBV5-1 and TRBJ1-6; TRBD1 agrees at 7 bases. The V and J ends lost 5 bases and 8 bases, in that order; junction bases with no gene match: 10. This CDR3 is 15 amino acids long. CDR1 SGHRS and CDR2 YFSETQ come from the germline V gene. CDR3 sequence reads: CASSSRDSSYSPLHF. The CDR3 DNA is TGCGCCAGCAGTTCTCGGGACAGCTCTTATTCACCCCTCCACTTT.

The chain joins TRBV5-1 to TRBJ1-6; unclear D gene. Germline V gives CDR1 SGHRS, CDR2 YFSETQ. Trimming removed 2 bases from V and 8 bases from J, with 11 bases in between. This CDR3 spans 14 amino acids. CDR3 bases: TGCGCCAGCAGCTTCCCGGACCCCGATTCACCCCTCCACTTT. Its translation is CASSFPDPDSPLHF.

The chain combines TRBV14 with TRBJ1-1; maybe TRBD1 (5 bases). Trimming stripped 8 bases from V and 4 bases from J, with 17 bases between. The CDR3 spans 14 residues. CDR1 is SGHDN and CDR2 is FVKESK in the germline V gene. The CDR3 loop is CASAVGGWTTEAFF. For the CDR3, the DNA is TGTGCCAGCGCCGTCGGGGGGTGGACCACTGAAGCTTTCTTT.

The sample holds a few counts of this clonotype. The chain has TRBV7-6 and TRBJ2-5; D gene uncertain. Trimming took off 1 base at V and 13 bases at J, with 13 bases between the two ends. The CDR3 runs 12 residues. CDR1 and CDR2 from the germline V gene are SGHVS and FNYEAQ. Here the CDR3 DNA reads TGTGCCAGCAGCTTAGGGACCGCGCCTCTGTACTTC. Translating gives CASSLGTAPLYF.

This clonotype has a count of ten or more. The chain joins TRBV7-2 to TRBJ2-1; D ambiguous. The germline CDR1 and CDR2 sequences are SGHTA and FQGNSA. The CDR3 spans 12 residues. Trimming took 3 bases from V and 2 from J, leaving 2 bases between them. In nucleotides, the CDR3 is TGTGCCAGCAGCTTGGCCTACAATGAGCAGTTCTTC. Amino acid sequence: CASSLAYNEQFF.

The rearrangement joins TRBV12-3 or TRBV12-4 to TRBJ2-3; D is undetermined. The CDR3 sequence is 10 residues long. The ends were cut back, 11 bases at V and 11 bases at J, with 14 bases in the middle. CDR3 in amino acids: CASVGVGQYF. CDR3 DNA sequence: TGTGCCTCAGTGGGCGTGGGGCAGTATTTT.

Here the CDR3 reads CASQPDTNYGYTF. For the CDR3, the DNA is TGTGCCAGCCAACCGGACACTAACTATGGCTACACCTTC. The chain carries TRBV6-2 or TRBV6-3 and TRBJ1-2; maybe TRBD1 (5 bases). CDR1 and CDR2 from the germline V gene are MNHEY and SVGEGT. This CDR3 has 13 residues. V gave up 8 bases and J gave up 0 bases, with 10 bases separating them.

The V call is TRBV24-1, the J call TRBJ2-7; 8 bases map to TRBD1. The germline V gene encodes CDR1 KGHDR and CDR2 SFDVKD. The CDR3 is 15 amino acids. With 4 bases clipped from V and 3 bases from J, the junction kept 7 bases outside the gene matches. CDR3 loop: CATSDKQGELYEQYF. The CDR3 bases are TGTGCCACCAGTGACAAACAGGGGGAACTCTACGAGCAGTACTTC.

J is TRBJ2-7 and V is TRBV21-1; TRBD1, the D gene given by the table, was not confirmed from the DNA. TRBV21-1 is tagged as a pseudogene. The CDR3 contains 15 residues. CDR3 in amino acids: CASSRREREVYEQYF. The DNA for the CDR3 is TGTGCCAGCAGCCGGCGGGAAAGGGAAGTCTACGAGCAGTACTTC.

The J gene is TRBJ2-3, the V gene TRBV5-1, with TRBD1 matching 7 bases. This CDR3 spans 16 amino acids. Per the germline V gene, CDR1 is SGHRS and CDR2 is YFSETQ. V gave up 4 bases and J gave up 4 bases; unmatched junction bases: 12. CDR3 sequence (DNA): TGCGCCAGCAGCCCCCTGACAGGGTTCGTGGCAGATACGCAGTATTTT. Residues: CASSPLTGFVADTQYF.

The sample holds a few counts of this clonotype. The chain joins TRBV7-9 to TRBJ2-7, with TRBD2 as a possible D gene (6 bases). Germline V gives CDR1 SEHNR, CDR2 FQNEAQ (reference sequence). There are 13 residues in the CDR3. Trimming shortened V by 5 bases and J by 3 bases, and 11 bases separated the two germline ends. The CDR3 nucleotides are TGTGCCAGCAGCCGGACCGGGAGCTACGAGCAGTACTTC. Translation: CASSRTGSYEQYF.

This chain connects TRBV18 to TRBJ1-1; the match to TRBD1 covers 8 bases. The CDR3 is 13 residues long. The germline V gene encodes CDR1 KGHSH and CDR2 LQKENI. Trimming at V came to 5 bases and at J to 4 bases, leaving 3 bases not matched to a gene. The CDR3 nucleotides are TGTGCCAGCTCAATAGACAGGGGCACTGAAGCTTTCTTT. This sequence encodes CASSIDRGTEAFF.